One sample yielded the 25 T cell receptor beta chains listed below, sequenced in a study of blood T cell repertoires in COVID-19. TCRdb keeps only in-frame clones here, not all; method: immunoSEQ multiplex PCR. Seen here are 200,000 to 250,000 clones, 75% to 90% observed once, and the top ten hold roughly 5%. The sample comprised peripheral blood. The receptors stem from a human donor in a cohort sampled during active COVID-19.

In this sample, this clone turned up once. In DNA, the CDR3 is TGCGCCAGCAGCTTTGGGACAGGACTCCAAGAGACCCAGTACTTC. Translated: CASSFGTGLQETQYF. The V call is TRBV5-1, the J call TRBJ2-5; TRBD1 agrees at 8 bases. Germline V lookup: CDR1 SGHRS, CDR2 YFSETQ. V lost 2 bases to trimming and J lost 1 base; unmatched junction nucleotides: 4. There are 15 residues in the CDR3. Combining the CDR3 with reference TRBV5-1 and TRBJ2-5 gives the whole variable domain KAGVTQTPRYLIKTRGQQVTLSCSPISGHRSVSWYQQTPGQGLQFLFEYFSETQRNKGNFPGRFSGRQFSNSRSEMNVSTLELGDSALYLCASSFGTGLQETQYFGPGTRLLVL.

The chain has TRBV5-6 and TRBJ1-5; perhaps TRBD1 as D (5 bases). Germline V gene lookup returns CDR1 SGHDT and CDR2 YYEEEE. V lost 0 bases to trimming and J lost 3 bases, with 16 bases between them. The CDR3 spans 17 residues. CDR3 region: CASSLGVDRQFNQPQHF. As DNA, the CDR3 is TGTGCCAGCAGCTTGGGAGTAGACAGACAATTCAATCAGCCCCAGCATTTT.

V gene TRBV5-1 combines with J gene TRBJ2-1, with D possibly matching TRBD2 (6 bases). Germline assignment: CDR1 SGHRS and CDR2 YFSETQ. Trimming removed 1 base at V and 3 bases at J, with 11 bases between. The CDR3 consists of 15 residues. CDR3 region: CASSLNSGNYNEQFF. The CDR3 DNA follows: TGCGCCAGCAGCTTGAATAGCGGTAACTACAATGAGCAGTTCTTC. The full variable domain, its missing parts supplied by reference TRBV5-1 and TRBJ2-1, is KAGVTQTPRYLIKTRGQQVTLSCSPISGHRSVSWYQQTPGQGLQFLFEYFSETQRNKGNFPGRFSGRQFSNSRSEMNVSTLELGDSALYLCASSLNSGNYNEQFFGPGTRLTVL.

The chain uses TRBV7-2 and TRBJ1-3; TRBD1 aligns across 8 bases. Germline CDR1 SGHTA, CDR2 FQGNSA. Trimming removed 4 bases from V and 2 bases from J; junction bases left unmatched: 1. The CDR3 consists of 14 residues. The CDR3 nucleotides are TGTGCCAGCAGCTCAGGGGGCGCTGGAAACACCATATATTTT. This codes for CASSSGGAGNTIYF.

The chain has TRBV19 and TRBJ2-7; a possible D gene is TRBD1 (6 bases). The CDR3 is 16 residues long. Germline CDR1 reads LNHDA; CDR2 reads SQIVND (reference sequence). Trimming left V 5 bases short and J 2 bases short, with 19 bases between. CDR3 DNA: TGTGCCAGTAGTGGGGGCTTGGGCCAGGAGGCCTACGAGCAGTACTTC. As protein: CASSGGLGQEAYEQYF.

The chain joins TRBV29-1 to TRBJ2-7; D is possibly TRBD1 (6 bases). This CDR3 contains 14 residues. Germline V gene data show CDR1 as SQVTM and CDR2 as ANQGSEA. Trimming cost V 6 bases and J 0 bases, with 15 bases left between them. The CDR3 protein is CSVRQDPSSYEQYF. The CDR3 nucleotides read TGCAGCGTCCGACAGGACCCGAGCTCCTACGAGCAGTACTTC.

J is TRBJ2-7 and V is TRBV28; no clear D. CDR3 length: 15 residues. From germline, CDR1 is MDHEN and CDR2 SYDVKM. The ends were cut back, 2 bases at V and 2 bases at J, with 13 bases in the middle. The CDR3: CASSLPMTGTYEQYF. The CDR3 DNA follows: TGTGCCAGCAGTTTACCCATGACTGGTACCTACGAGCAGTACTTC.

The chain carries TRBV7-8 and TRBJ2-7, with 13 nucleotides matching TRBD2. The CDR3 runs 16 residues. Germline V gives CDR1 SGHVS, CDR2 FQNEAQ. The trim removed 5 bases at V and 6 bases at J, leaving 10 bases unmatched. The CDR3 here is CASSPSEGLAGSEQYF. The CDR3 DNA reads as TGTGCCAGCAGCCCTAGCGAGGGACTAGCGGGAAGCGAGCAGTACTTC.

The V gene is TRBV6-5, the J gene TRBJ1-1; unclear D gene. The CDR3 spans 13 residues. Germline CDR1 is MNHEY and CDR2 is SVGAGI. The V and J ends lost 2 bases and 8 bases respectively, with 12 bases between them. The CDR3 region is CASSYAELTEAFF. CDR3 nucleotide sequence: TGTGCCAGCAGTTACGCGGAGTTAACCGAAGCTTTCTTT.

The chain carries TRBV7-2 and TRBJ2-7; unclear D gene. V lost 1 base and J lost 3, with 7 bases in between. The germline V gene has CDR1 SGHTA and CDR2 FQGNSA. The CDR3 runs to 13 residues. CDR3 nucleotides: TGTGCCAGCAGCTTAGAACAGATCTACGAGCAGTACTTC. Its translation: CASSLEQIYEQYF.

The rearrangement links TRBV30 to TRBJ2-3; D unclear. V shed 3 bases and J shed 0 bases, with 7 bases lying between them. This CDR3 spans 13 amino acids. Germline CDR1 reads GTSNPN; CDR2 reads SVGIG (reference sequence). The CDR3 protein is CAWRKASTDTQYF. Here the CDR3 DNA reads TGTGCCTGGAGGAAAGCTAGCACAGATACGCAGTATTTT.

The V call is TRBV5-7, the J call TRBJ1-1; D uncertain. TRBV5-7 is flagged as an ORF with uncertain function. The CDR3 has 15 residues. V lost 2 bases to trimming and J lost 3 bases, with 14 bases between them. CDR3 bases: TGTGCCAGCAGCTTTATAGTTGAAACGGACACTGAAGCTTTCTTT. This sequence encodes CASSFIVETDTEAFF.

The chain has TRBV5-1 and TRBJ2-1; 16 bases line up with TRBD2. The J segment lost 9 bases and the V segment lost 2 bases, leaving 5 bases of the junction unmatched. This CDR3 has 16 amino acids. The germline V gene encodes CDR1 SGHRS and CDR2 YFSETQ. CDR3 coding DNA: TGCGCCAGCAGCTTCCCGGGACTAGCGGGAGGGAGTGAGCAGTTCTTC. Translated: CASSFPGLAGGSEQFF.

This chain connects TRBV19 to TRBJ2-6; D gene unclear. The germline V gene encodes CDR1 LNHDA and CDR2 SQIVND (reference sequence). The CDR3 length is 16 residues. Trimming left V 4 bases short and J 0 bases short, with 10 bases between. This chain's CDR3 is CASSRAGSSGANVLTF. In DNA form, the CDR3 reads TGTGCCAGTAGTAGGGCAGGAAGCTCTGGGGCCAACGTCCTGACTTTC. Full variable domain (missing parts from reference TRBV19 and TRBJ2-6): DGGITQSPKYLFRKEGQNVTLSCEQNLNHDAMYWYRQDPGQGLRLIYYSQIVNDFQKGDIAEGYSVSREKKESFPLTVTSAQKNPTAFYLCASSRAGSSGANVLTFGAGSRLTVL.

V gene TRBV6-5 combines with J gene TRBJ2-7; 9 bases line up with TRBD2. CDR3 length: 15 residues. Germline V CDR1 and CDR2: MNHEY, SVGAGI. V lost 6 bases and J lost 9; bases outside the gene matches: 15. The CDR3 DNA reads TGTGCCAGCAGGTTAAGTTCGGGACTAGCCCGCAGGCAGTACTTC. This translates into CASRLSSGLARRQYF.

This chain connects TRBV28 to TRBJ2-7; maybe TRBD2 (6 bases). V dropped 5 bases and J dropped 2 bases, with 16 bases sitting between them. CDR3 length equals 15 residues. Germline values: CDR1 MDHEN, CDR2 SYDVKM. The CDR3: CASSAPGARTYEQYF. The CDR3 region has the DNA TGTGCCAGCAGTGCCCCGGGAGCGAGAACCTACGAGCAGTACTTC.

CDR3 region: CASISGGSWSYTF. CDR3 DNA: TGTGCCAGCATCTCCGGGGGGTCCTGGAGCTACACCTTC. The chain links TRBV12-3 or TRBV12-4 to TRBJ1-2; possible D gene TRBD1, 5 bases. This CDR3 has 13 residues. V was trimmed by 7 bases and J by 9 bases, leaving 18 bases between them.

The rearrangement uses TRBV19 and TRBJ2-7, with D maybe TRBD1 (6 bases). V gave up 5 bases and J gave up 2 bases, with 10 bases separating them. Looked up from germline, CDR1 is LNHDA and CDR2 is SQIVND (reference sequence). The length of the CDR3 is 13 residues. The chain's CDR3 is CASSPRQAYEQYF. The CDR3, as DNA: TGTGCCAGTAGTCCTCGACAGGCCTACGAGCAGTACTTC.

This sequence joins TRBV19 and TRBJ2-7; unclear D gene. V was pared by 0 bases and J by 7 bases, with 10 bases between. CDR1 is LNHDA, CDR2 SQIVND, per germline (reference sequence). The CDR3 is made up of 13 amino acids. The CDR3 sequence: CASSIDMTGEQYF. Written as DNA, the CDR3 is TGTGCCAGTAGTATAGATATGACCGGGGAGCAGTACTTC.

The chain has TRBV5-1 and TRBJ1-1; 10 bases line up with TRBD1. Germline V gene data show CDR1 as SGHRS and CDR2 as YFSETQ. Trimming at V came to 4 bases and at J to 2 bases, leaving 5 bases not matched to a gene. This CDR3 has 15 amino acids. CDR3 sequence: CASSTGTGENTEAFF. CDR3 coding DNA: TGCGCCAGCAGCACCGGGACAGGGGAAAACACTGAAGCTTTCTTT. The full variable domain, its missing parts supplied by reference TRBV5-1 and TRBJ1-1, is KAGVTQTPRYLIKTRGQQVTLSCSPISGHRSVSWYQQTPGQGLQFLFEYFSETQRNKGNFPGRFSGRQFSNSRSEMNVSTLELGDSALYLCASSTGTGENTEAFFGQGTRLTVV.

This clone was seen a few times. V is TRBV19 and J is TRBJ1-5; tentatively, D is TRBD1 (5 bases). Germline V lookup: CDR1 LNHDA, CDR2 SQIVND (reference sequence). The CDR3 extends over 13 amino acids. Trimming cost V 3 bases and J 7 bases, with 10 bases left between them. CDR3 in DNA: TGTGCCAGTAGTATCGGGGGTTGGCAGCCCCAGCATTTT. It is translated as CASSIGGWQPQHF.

This chain uses TRBV10-3 with TRBJ1-3; TRBD1 is a possible D gene (6 bases). V was cut by 6 bases and J by 4 bases, with 19 bases left in between. CDR3 length: 16 residues. CDR1 ENHRY and CDR2 SYGVKD come from the germline V gene. The CDR3 loop reads CAISPLLGAPGNTIYF. CDR3 bases: TGTGCCATCAGCCCCCTCCTGGGGGCCCCGGGAAACACCATATATTTT.

The chain employs TRBV7-2 and TRBJ2-7; 10 bases agree with TRBD2. Germline CDR1 reads SGHTA; CDR2 reads FQGNSA. The CDR3 extends over 16 amino acids. J gave up 5 bases and V 1 base, and 8 bases lay outside the gene matches. The CDR3 nucleotides read TGTGCCAGCAGCTTAGGGTTACTAGCGGGAATGGACGAGCAGTACTTC. This encodes CASSLGLLAGMDEQYF.

The V call is TRBV18, the J call TRBJ1-1, with TRBD1 as a possible D gene (5 bases). The germline V gene encodes CDR1 KGHSH and CDR2 LQKENI. The V and J ends lost 5 bases and 5 bases respectively, with 18 bases between them. The length of the CDR3 is 15 residues. Here the CDR3 reads CASSSTIRGRTEAFF. CDR3 DNA sequence: TGTGCCAGCTCATCTACCATAAGGGGTAGAACTGAAGCTTTCTTT.

The CDR3 is CASSFSGGNGYTF. DNA for the CDR3: TGTGCCAGCAGTTTTTCAGGGGGGAATGGCTACACCTTC. V gene TRBV27 combines with J gene TRBJ1-2, with 7 bases that match TRBD1. Germline CDR1 and CDR2: MNHEY and SMNVEV (reference sequence). The CDR3 has 13 residues. After removal of 3 bases from V and 6 bases from J, the junction contained 4 bases not matched to a gene.